A selection of T cell receptor beta chains follows, all from one sample in a study of beta chain features in type 1 diabetes. Data came from immunoSEQ multiplex PCR; TCRdb stores just in-frame clones and leaves some out. The sample has 150,000 to 200,000 clones; roughly 9% are singletons. Sequencing used central memory CD4+ T cells from blood. The receptors originated from a woman in her twenties or thirties with type 1 diabetes. Each CDR3 is given with its conserved first and last residue. The order of the fields is V gene, D gene, clone size, CDR3 length, J gene, CDR3 protein, CDR3 DNA. The D gene is left open where the match is weak. Only part of the rows carry a size: once, few, many, or a class if the clone is expanded.

V: TRBV19; D: TRBD2; size: .; length: 15; J: TRBJ2-7; CDR3: CASSIVASGSYEQYF; DNA: TGTGCCAGTAGTATAGTGGCTAGCGGTTCCTACGAGCAGTACTTC
V: TRBV7-2; D: .; size: .; length: 15; J: TRBJ2-6; CDR3: CASSFQVSGANVLTF; DNA: TGTGCCAGCAGCTTCCAGGTCTCTGGGGCCAACGTCCTGACTTTC
V: TRBV4-2; D: .; size: .; length: 16; J: TRBJ2-2; CDR3: CASSQASGTNTGELFF; DNA: TGTGCCAGCAGCCAAGCATCAGGGACTAACACCGGGGAGCTGTTTTTT
V: TRBV7-3; D: TRBD2; size: .; length: 15; J: TRBJ2-1; CDR3: CASSVRLAGANEQFF; DNA: TGTGCCAGCAGCGTAAGACTAGCGGGAGCCAATGAGCAGTTCTTC
V: TRBV4-1; D: TRBD1; size: .; length: 17; J: TRBJ1-2; CDR3: CASSQDRYRGTNYGYTF; DNA: TGCGCCAGCAGCCAAGATAGGTACAGGGGGACTAACTATGGCTACACCTTC
V: TRBV29-1; D: .; size: .; length: 12; J: TRBJ2-7; CDR3: CSVLAASYEQYF; DNA: TGCAGCGTTCTCGCCGCCAGCTACGAGCAGTACTTC
V: TRBV4-3; D: .; size: few; length: 15; J: TRBJ1-5; CDR3: CASSQDGLSNQPQHF; DNA: TGCGCCAGCAGCCAAGACGGACTTAGCAATCAGCCCCAGCATTTT
V: TRBV5-1; D: .; size: .; length: 14; J: TRBJ1-2; CDR3: CASSRTEANYGYTF; DNA: TGCGCCAGCAGCCGGACAGAAGCTAACTATGGCTACACCTTC
V: TRBV27; D: .; size: .; length: 17; J: TRBJ2-3; CDR3: CASSSVRFGASTDTQYF; DNA: TGTGCCAGCAGTTCCGTTAGATTCGGAGCTAGCACAGATACGCAGTATTTT
V: TRBV7-2; D: TRBD2; size: few; length: 16; J: TRBJ2-1; CDR3: CASSSGASGIYNEQFF; DNA: TGTGCCAGCAGCTCCGGGGCTAGCGGGATCTACAATGAGCAGTTCTTC
V: TRBV11-1; D: TRBD1; size: few; length: 14; J: TRBJ2-7; CDR3: CASSQQGSNYEQYF; DNA: TGTGCCAGCAGCCAACAGGGGTCTAACTACGAGCAGTACTTC
V: TRBV29-1; D: .; size: .; length: 14; J: TRBJ1-1; CDR3: CSVEAGGANTEAFF; DNA: TGCAGCGTTGAAGCGGGGGGGGCGAACACTGAAGCTTTCTTT
V: TRBV29-1; D: .; size: .; length: 12; J: TRBJ1-1; CDR3: CSALEGGTEAFF; DNA: TGCAGCGCTCTTGAGGGAGGCACTGAAGCTTTCTTT
V: TRBV28; D: .; size: .; length: 11; J: TRBJ1-1; CDR3: CASNNWREAFF; DNA: TGTGCCAGCAACAATTGGCGGGAAGCTTTCTTT
V: TRBV7-6; D: .; size: .; length: 11; J: TRBJ2-7; CDR3: CASSSNYEQYF; DNA: TGTGCCAGCAGCTCTAACTACGAGCAGTACTTC
V: TRBV19; D: .; size: .; length: 13; J: TRBJ1-1; CDR3: CASRGTGYTEAFF; DNA: TGTGCCAGTAGAGGAACAGGTTACACTGAAGCTTTCTTT
V: TRBV7-2; D: .; size: few; length: 15; J: TRBJ2-7; CDR3: CASSLAIGVTYEQYF; DNA: TGTGCCAGCAGCTTAGCGATCGGGGTCACCTACGAGCAGTACTTC
V: TRBV30; D: TRBD2; size: .; length: 14; J: TRBJ2-7; CDR3: CARRLAGESGEQYF; DNA: TGTGCCCGCCGACTAGCGGGAGAATCGGGTGAGCAGTACTTC
V: TRBV2; D: TRBD2; size: few; length: 18; J: TRBJ2-5; CDR3: CASVFGTSGRSGEETQYF; DNA: TGTGCCAGCGTGTTCGGGACTAGCGGGAGGTCGGGCGAAGAGACCCAGTACTTC
V: TRBV5-1; D: TRBD1; size: few; length: 14; J: TRBJ1-2; CDR3: CASSPRTGNYGYTF; DNA: TGCGCCAGCAGCCCAAGGACAGGGAACTATGGCTACACCTTC
V: TRBV5-6; D: .; size: few; length: 14; J: TRBJ2-7; CDR3: CASSLVGGTYEQYF; DNA: TGTGCCAGCAGCTTGGTGGGAGGAACCTACGAGCAGTACTTC
V: TRBV2; D: .; size: few; length: 11; J: TRBJ2-4; CDR3: CASSVKGEEYF; DNA: TGTGCCAGCAGTGTTAAGGGGGAAGAGTACTTC
V: TRBV30; D: .; size: .; length: 11; J: TRBJ1-1; CDR3: CAWSRMSNAFF; DNA: TGTGCCTGGAGTCGTATGAGCAACGCTTTCTTT
V: TRBV5-1; D: .; size: few; length: 14; J: TRBJ1-5; CDR3: CASSLTVGEQPQHF; DNA: TGCGCCAGCAGCTTGACCGTGGGAGAACAGCCCCAGCATTTT
V: TRBV5-1; D: .; size: .; length: 15; J: TRBJ1-1; CDR3: CASSSQRTPDTEAFF; DNA: TGCGCCAGCAGCTCCCAACGTACCCCGGACACTGAAGCTTTCTTT
V: TRBV11-2; D: TRBD1; size: .; length: 15; J: TRBJ2-7; CDR3: CASKPGGPSSYEQYF; DNA: TGTGCCAGTAAGCCAGGGGGTCCGAGCTCCTACGAGCAGTACTTC
V: TRBV2; D: .; size: few; length: 14; J: TRBJ1-5; CDR3: CASREGYSNQPQHF; DNA: TGTGCCAGCAGGGAGGGGTATAGCAATCAGCCCCAGCATTTT
V: TRBV28; D: TRBD2; size: few; length: 16; J: TRBJ2-7; CDR3: CASRVGLAWSSYEQYF; DNA: TGTGCCAGCAGGGTCGGACTAGCGTGGAGCTCCTACGAGCAGTACTTC
V: TRBV10-3; D: .; size: few; length: 14; J: TRBJ2-7; CDR3: CAISQQGKEDEQYF; DNA: TGTGCCATCAGCCAACAGGGAAAGGAAGACGAGCAGTACTTC
V: TRBV30; D: TRBD2; size: few; length: 14; J: TRBJ2-1; CDR3: CAWRKREGHNEQFF; DNA: TGTGCCTGGAGAAAGCGGGAGGGGCACAATGAGCAGTTCTTC
V: TRBV7-9; D: TRBD1; size: few; length: 17; J: TRBJ2-5; CDR3: CASSSSTWTGGQETQYF; DNA: TGTGCCAGCAGCTCATCGACTTGGACAGGGGGACAAGAGACCCAGTACTTC
V: TRBV5-1; D: TRBD2; size: .; length: 14; J: TRBJ2-1; CDR3: CASSPWTSTNEQFF; DNA: TGCGCCAGCAGCCCCTGGACTAGCACCAATGAGCAGTTCTTC
V: TRBV7-9; D: .; size: few; length: 14; J: TRBJ1-1; CDR3: CASSPRDLNTEAFF; DNA: TGTGCCAGCAGCCCAAGGGACTTGAACACTGAAGCTTTCTTT
V: TRBV19; D: TRBD1; size: .; length: 15; J: TRBJ1-2; CDR3: CASSISGTGAYGYTF; DNA: TGTGCCAGTAGTATATCTGGGACAGGCGCTTATGGCTACACCTTC
V: TRBV30; D: .; size: many; length: 10; J: TRBJ2-1; CDR3: CALRSNEQFF; DNA: TGTGCCCTCCGCAGCAATGAGCAGTTCTTC
V: TRBV4-1; D: TRBD2; size: .; length: 19; J: TRBJ2-1; CDR3: CASSQDQSTSGSSYNEQFF; DNA: TGCGCCAGCAGCCAAGATCAGTCGACTAGCGGTAGCTCCTACAATGAGCAGTTCTTC
V: TRBV29-1; D: TRBD1; size: .; length: 15; J: TRBJ2-4; CDR3: CSAQTGLGFGNIQYF; DNA: TGCAGCGCCCAGACAGGGCTGGGTTTCGGAAACATTCAGTACTTC
V: TRBV5-1; D: .; size: .; length: 14; J: TRBJ2-7; CDR3: CASSLGGSGYEQYF; DNA: TGCGCCAGCAGCTTGGGCGGGTCAGGTTACGAGCAGTACTTC
V: TRBV5-4; D: .; size: few; length: 14; J: TRBJ2-5; CDR3: CASSLEAGLETQYF; DNA: TGTGCCAGCAGCTTGGAGGCGGGGTTGGAGACCCAGTACTTC
V: TRBV28; D: TRBD2; size: .; length: 18; J: TRBJ2-3; CDR3: CASSYPGTSGRMTDTQYF; DNA: TGTGCCAGCAGTTACCCCGGGACTAGCGGGAGAATGACAGATACGCAGTATTTT
V: TRBV7-3; D: .; size: few; length: 17; J: TRBJ2-2; CDR3: CASSQGRGTGNTGELFF; DNA: TGCGCCAGCAGCCAAGGCAGAGGGACTGGGAACACCGGGGAGCTGTTTTTT
V: TRBV9; D: TRBD2; size: .; length: 15; J: TRBJ2-1; CDR3: CASSQAGGLHNEQFF; DNA: TGTGCCAGCAGCCAAGCGGGAGGGCTGCACAATGAGCAGTTCTTC
V: TRBV4-1; D: TRBD1; size: few; length: 15; J: TRBJ1-1; CDR3: CASTKNRQGNTEAFF; DNA: TGCGCCAGCACTAAGAACCGACAGGGGAACACTGAAGCTTTCTTT
V: TRBV5-1; D: TRBD2; size: few; length: 16; J: TRBJ2-1; CDR3: CASSVPSGSSYNEQFF; DNA: TGCGCCAGCAGCGTGCCTAGCGGGAGCTCCTACAATGAGCAGTTCTTC
V: TRBV7-2; D: TRBD2; size: many; length: 14; J: TRBJ2-7; CDR3: CASRTGLAGDEQYF; DNA: TGTGCCAGCAGAACCGGACTAGCGGGAGACGAGCAGTACTTC
V: TRBV25-1; D: .; size: few; length: 15; J: TRBJ2-7; CDR3: CASSDPAVGTYEQYF; DNA: TGTGCCAGCAGTGATCCGGCTGTCGGGACCTACGAGCAGTACTTC